This T cell receptor (beta chain) was obtained from a study of CD8+CD57+ T cells in acquired aplastic anemia (dated by TCRdb to between 2018 and 2020). Turning to the overall study: On average, sorted CD4+ and CD8+ cells yielded around 3.4 ug of extracted DNA, with a range of 0.2 to 27.4 ug. Mean read counts for healthy donor samples were around 10 million for CD4+ cells and under 14 million for CD8+ cells.

The study at large found these results: Patients and healthy controls showed no significant difference in CD8+ Simpson's diversity (P=0.060). Roughly 30 CD8+ CDR3 sequences were shared between patients and controls but appeared highly expressed in patients and within their immunodominant clones.

In the study, sorted CD4+ and CD8+ blood T cells from patients with severe aplastic anemia and from healthy subjects underwent deep sequencing of TCR repertoires. Ficoll-Paque density gradient centrifugation was used to isolate peripheral blood mononuclear cells. CD4+ and CD8+ T cells were sorted by FACS or magnetic beads before DNA extraction. Genomic DNA was used as template for profiling of TCR beta VDJ combinations and CDR3 sequences. An Illumina HiSeq 2000 was used for TCR repertoire sequencing. Per the source publication's procedure: TRBV/TRBJ rearrangement plots, CDR3 size and DJ length profiles, and Simpson's diversity index were used to assess repertoires. Whichever DNA sequence was most abundant in the deep sequencing data was defined as the immunodominant clone. CDR3 amino acid sequences were checked for sharing between subjects and were compared against published repertoires and the VDJdb database. The raw public data were reprocessed by TCRdb itself: fastp quality trimming at Q25, MiXCR clonotype calling, in-frame beta chains only. Rows with one shared CDR3 protein collapse into an entry with the most common genes and DNA. These V and J calls derive from TCRdb rather than the authors' analysis. For this sample there are some 240,000 distinct CDR3 sequences; approximately 35% appear just once. The ten biggest clones cover roughly 1.1% of the sample.

This clonotype was seen a few times. Its cognate antigen has yet to be identified. No base qualities exist here, and no much larger clone lies one base off it. The CDR3, cysteine through phenylalanine, is 14 amino acids long. The entry retains the CDR3 DNA only, 42 bases that are in frame from base 1. Looking up the germline V gene yields CDR1 MNHNS and CDR2 SASEGT. The V end loses 10 bases and the J end loses 2 bases, and a stretch of 17 bases separates them. The sequencing sample was made of sorted CD4+, CD8+, or CD8+CD57+ T cells (not recorded which) from PBMCs. The V and J segments used are TRBV6-1 and TRBJ2-5, with no reliable assignment of the D segment. The sequence derives from a human donor in good health, serving as a control. In nucleotide form, the sequence is TGTGCCACAAGGACGGGCCCAGTGCAAGAGACCCAGTACTTC. It encodes CATRTGPVQETQYF.